These 21 T cell receptor beta chains share one sample of origin, sequenced in a study of cytomegalovirus exposure and HLA in healthy donors. Amplification used 60 Vbeta primers and 13 Jbeta primers. TCRdb keeps only in-frame clones here, not all; method: immunoSEQ multiplex PCR. Of around 71,000 clones detected, around 72% appear once; the ten largest clones hold about 15%. The sequencing sample was made of PBMCs. These receptors came from a male donor in good health and CMV-seropositive.

The chain couples TRBV5-1 to TRBJ2-7, with a tentative D call TRBD1 (6 bases). The CDR3 loop spans 13 amino acids. V dropped 0 bases and J dropped 4 bases, with 8 bases sitting between them. In germline, CDR1 is SGHRS, CDR2 YFSETQ. The CDR3 here is CASSLEGQYEQYF. DNA for the CDR3: TGCGCCAGCAGCTTGGAAGGACAGTACGAGCAGTACTTC.

This sequence joins TRBV10-1 and TRBJ1-1; D gene unclear. The V end was cut by 4 bases, the J end by 1 base, with 7 bases between. The CDR3 spans 13 residues. CDR1 WNHNN and CDR2 SYGVQD come from the germline V gene (reference sequence). Here the CDR3 DNA reads TGCGCCAGCAGTGCGGCAGGGAACACTGAAGCTTTCTTT. Protein product: CASSAAGNTEAFF.

This sequence joins TRBV7-2 and TRBJ2-7; tentative D call: TRBD2 (6 bases). V was shortened by 5 bases and J by 6 bases, with 23 bases between the two germline ends. Germline V gene data show CDR1 as SGHTA and CDR2 as FQGNSA. This CDR3 is 16 amino acids long. The CDR3, as DNA: TGTGCCAGCAGCCCCCCGGGGGTAGCGTCTAGCCGCGAGCAGTACTTC. Its translation is CASSPPGVASSREQYF.

This chain links TRBV9 with TRBJ1-2; no clear D gene. V was clipped by 4 bases and J by 5 bases, with 15 bases between them. The CDR3 has 14 residues. The germline V gene has CDR1 SGDLS and CDR2 YYNGEE. The CDR3 coding sequence is TGTGCCAGCAGCACCCCGGGAGGGCGGTATGGCTACACCTTC. It translates to CASSTPGGRYGYTF.

In this sample, this clone turned up once. The CDR3 sequence: CASSADRGTSYEQYF. The CDR3 bases are TGTGCCAGCAGCGCCGACAGGGGAACATCCTACGAGCAGTACTTC. The V gene is TRBV6-5, the J gene TRBJ2-7; TRBD1 matches 8 bases. The germline gives CDR1 MNHEY, CDR2 SVGAGI. This CDR3 is built from 15 residues. J lost 1 base, V lost 6 bases, and 8 bases had no gene match.

This chain links TRBV7-9 with TRBJ2-3; 13 bases match TRBD2. V gave up 4 bases and J gave up 1 base; unmatched junction bases: 5. The germline V gene has CDR1 SEHNR and CDR2 FQNEAQ (reference sequence). The CDR3 runs to 17 residues. CDR3 DNA sequence: TGTGCCAGCAGCTGGGGACTAGCGGGGCCCCGCACAGATACGCAGTATTTT. Translated, it gives CASSWGLAGPRTDTQYF.

The sample holds a few counts of this clone. The rearrangement uses TRBV5-6 and TRBJ2-2, with a tentative D call TRBD2 (6 bases). The CDR3 contains 15 residues. Between the trimmed V and J ends, which lost 3 bases and 1 base, there was a span of 10 bases. Germline-derived CDR1 and CDR2 are SGHDT and YYEEEE. The CDR3 loop reads CASSWRDQNTGELFF. The CDR3 DNA sequence: TGTGCCAGCAGCTGGCGGGACCAGAACACCGGGGAGCTGTTTTTT.

The V gene is TRBV2, the J gene TRBJ2-7, with D perhaps matching TRBD1 (5 bases). The CDR3 is 17 residues long. V was trimmed by 4 bases and J by 4 bases, leaving 23 bases between them. Germline V gene data show CDR1 as SNHLY and CDR2 as FYNNEI. DNA for the CDR3: TGTGCCAGCAGTGTCGGATCTTGGGTCCCAGGGATTTACGAGCAGTACTTC. Protein product: CASSVGSWVPGIYEQYF.

J is TRBJ1-2 and V is TRBV30, with 9 positions matching TRBD1. CDR1 GTSNPN and CDR2 SVGIG come from the germline V gene (reference sequence). The length of the CDR3 is 16 residues. After removal of 3 bases from V and 4 bases from J, the junction contained 12 bases not matched to a gene. As DNA, the CDR3 is TGTGCCTGGAGAGCAAACCTGGGACAGGGAACCTATGGCTACACCTTC. Protein: CAWRANLGQGTYGYTF.

The chain couples TRBV7-8 to TRBJ2-7, with 11 bases lining up with TRBD2. The CDR3 is 17 amino acids. With V trimmed by 1 base and J by 2 bases, 7 bases remained unmatched. CDR1 and CDR2 (germline): SGHVS, FQNEAQ. The CDR3 DNA reads TGTGCCAGCAGCTTAGGTCCTAGCGGGGGGTCCCCCTACGAGCAGTACTTC. Its protein is CASSLGPSGGSPYEQYF. The full variable domain, in which reference TRBV7-8 and TRBJ2-7 provide the parts outside the CDR3, is GAGVSQSPRYKVAKRGQDVALRCDPISGHVSLFWYQQALGQGPEFLTYFQNEAQLDKSGLPSDRFFAERPEGSVSTLKIQRTQQEDSAVYLCASSLGPSGGSPYEQYFGPGTRLTVT.

This clone was seen only once. This chain joins TRBV10-1 and TRBJ2-7; 10 nucleotides align to TRBD2. Germline CDR1 and CDR2: WNHNN and SYGVQD (reference sequence). Germline trimming cut 4 bases from V and 7 bases from J; bases unmatched to any gene: 4. The CDR3 consists of 13 residues. The CDR3 coding sequence is TGCGCCAGCAGTGGACCAGCGGGAGGGGAGCAGTACTTC. This sequence encodes CASSGPAGGEQYF.

The genes are TRBV4-1 and TRBJ2-1; 9 nucleotides line up with TRBD2. The CDR3 contains 16 residues. CDR1 is MGHRA and CDR2 is YSYEKL in the germline V gene. V lost 3 bases to trimming and J lost 7 bases; unmatched junction nucleotides: 10. The CDR3 reads CASSHQGAGGGNEQFF. In DNA, the CDR3 is TGCGCCAGCAGCCACCAAGGGGCGGGGGGGGGTAATGAGCAGTTCTTC.

This chain links TRBV27 with TRBJ2-3; 9 nucleotides match TRBD2. Unmatched junction bases numbered 13, after V lost 6 bases and J lost 3 bases. This CDR3 is built from 17 residues. CDR1 and CDR2 (germline): MNHEY, SMNVEV (reference sequence). Here the CDR3 reads CASSPFGAGGPTDTQYF. The CDR3 DNA is TGTGCCAGCAGCCCGTTTGGTGCGGGAGGGCCTACAGATACGCAGTATTTT.

The chain recombines TRBV7-3 with TRBJ2-3, with 7 nucleotides matching TRBD1. The J segment lost 4 bases and the V segment lost 2 bases, leaving 3 bases of the junction unmatched. CDR3 length: 14 residues. From germline, CDR1 is SGHTA and CDR2 FQGTGA. CDR3 region: CASSLEGAADTQYF. CDR3 sequence (DNA): TGTGCCAGCAGCTTAGAGGGGGCGGCAGATACGCAGTATTTT.

The chain recombines TRBV9 with TRBJ1-2; 8 positions match TRBD1. Germline values: CDR1 SGDLS, CDR2 YYNGEE. CDR3 length: 15 residues. Trimming took 3 bases from V and 7 from J; bases not matched to a gene: 11. The CDR3 coding sequence is TGTGCCAGCAGCGGACGGACAGGGATCAGAGGTGGCTACACCTTC. Its translation: CASSGRTGIRGGYTF.

The gene calls are TRBV4-1 and TRBJ2-5; TRBD1 aligns across 7 bases. The DNA end is a closer match to TRBJ2-7, so the J assignment may be wrong. The CDR3 has 14 residues. The V gene's germline CDR1 is MGHRA and CDR2 YSYEKL. CDR3 in DNA: TGCGCCAGCAGCCACCAACAGGGGCCCTACGAGCAGTACTTC. This codes for CASSHQQGPYEQYF.

This chain uses TRBV6-1 with TRBJ1-2, with TRBD1 matching 7 bases. CDR3 length: 15 residues. The ends lost 2 bases at V and 4 bases at J; junction bases unmatched: 7. The germline gives CDR1 MNHNS, CDR2 SASEGT. This CDR3 is CASSENLGQSYGYTF. The DNA of the CDR3 is TGTGCCAGCAGTGAAAACCTGGGACAGTCCTATGGCTACACCTTC.

The chain is built from TRBV7-2 and TRBJ2-7; D may be TRBD2 (6 bases). The CDR3 spans 14 residues. Germline V gene data show CDR1 as SGHTA and CDR2 as FQGNSA. V was pared by 5 bases and J by 4 bases, with 15 bases between. CDR3 loop: CASSDPGTFYEQYF. For the CDR3, the DNA is TGTGCCAGCAGCGATCCCGGGACTTTTTACGAGCAGTACTTC.

V usage is TRBV19 and J usage is TRBJ1-2, with D perhaps TRBD1 (6 bases). Per germline, CDR1 LNHDA and CDR2 SQIVND (reference sequence). The CDR3 covers 13 residues. Trimming removed 3 bases from V and 2 bases from J, with 7 bases in between. CDR3 in amino acids: CASSMDRNYGYTF. The CDR3 bases are TGTGCCAGTAGTATGGACAGAAACTATGGCTACACCTTC.

V is TRBV13 and J is TRBJ1-6, with 7 nucleotides matching TRBD1. V was pared by 5 bases and J by 10 bases, with 5 bases of the junction left unmatched. There are 13 residues in the CDR3. Germline V gene data show CDR1 as PRHDT and CDR2 as FYEKMQ (reference sequence). This CDR3 reads CASSLRGVSPLHF. For the CDR3, the DNA is TGTGCCAGCAGCCTCAGGGGGGTCTCACCCCTCCACTTT.

The chain links TRBV23-1 to TRBJ1-1; perhaps TRBD1 as D (5 bases). TRBV23-1 is placed among ORFs of uncertain function. CDR3 length: 14 amino acids. The V and J ends lost 7 bases and 1 base respectively, with 13 bases between them. In DNA, the CDR3 is TGCGCCAGCACCTTGGGGGGGGAGAACACTGAAGCTTTCTTT. Translated, it gives CASTLGGENTEAFF.